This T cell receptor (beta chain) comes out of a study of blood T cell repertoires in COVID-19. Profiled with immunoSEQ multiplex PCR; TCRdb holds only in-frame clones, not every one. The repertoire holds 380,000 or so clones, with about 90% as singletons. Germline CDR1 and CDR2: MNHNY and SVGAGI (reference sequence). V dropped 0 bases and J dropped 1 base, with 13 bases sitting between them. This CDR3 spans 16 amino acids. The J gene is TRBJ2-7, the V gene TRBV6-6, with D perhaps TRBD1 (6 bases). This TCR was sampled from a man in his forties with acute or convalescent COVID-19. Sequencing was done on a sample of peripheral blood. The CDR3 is CASSYSIRGISYEQYF. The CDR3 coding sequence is TGTGCCAGCAGTTACTCGATCAGGGGCATATCCTACGAGCAGTACTTC.